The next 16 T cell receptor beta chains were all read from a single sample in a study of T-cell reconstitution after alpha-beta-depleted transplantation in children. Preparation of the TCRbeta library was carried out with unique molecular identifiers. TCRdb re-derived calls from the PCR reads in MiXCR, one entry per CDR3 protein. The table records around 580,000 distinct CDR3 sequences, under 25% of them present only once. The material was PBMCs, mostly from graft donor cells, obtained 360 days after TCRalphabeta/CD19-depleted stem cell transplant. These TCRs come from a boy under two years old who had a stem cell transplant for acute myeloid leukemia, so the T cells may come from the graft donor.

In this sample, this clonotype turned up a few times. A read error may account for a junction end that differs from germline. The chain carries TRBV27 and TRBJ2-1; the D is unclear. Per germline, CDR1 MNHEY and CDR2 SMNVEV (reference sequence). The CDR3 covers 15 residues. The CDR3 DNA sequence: TGTGCCACCAGTCGAGGAGTTGGGTCCTACAATGAGCAGTTCTTC. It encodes CATSRGVGSYNEQFF.

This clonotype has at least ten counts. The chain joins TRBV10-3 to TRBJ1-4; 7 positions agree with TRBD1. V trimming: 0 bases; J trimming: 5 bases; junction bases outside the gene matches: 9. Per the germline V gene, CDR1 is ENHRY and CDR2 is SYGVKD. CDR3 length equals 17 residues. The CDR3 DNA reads TGTGCCATCAGTGAGTCGAAATTCGAGACAGGGAATGAAAAACTGTTTTTT. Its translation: CAISESKFETGNEKLFF.

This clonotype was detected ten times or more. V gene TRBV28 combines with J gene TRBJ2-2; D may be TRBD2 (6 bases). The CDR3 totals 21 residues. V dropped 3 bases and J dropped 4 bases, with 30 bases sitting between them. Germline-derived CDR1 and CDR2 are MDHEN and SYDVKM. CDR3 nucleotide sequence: TGTGCCAGCAGTTTGCCGCGTGCAGGCCTTCCCAAGGGAGGTGGCACCGGGGAGCTGTTTTTT. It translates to CASSLPRAGLPKGGGTGELFF. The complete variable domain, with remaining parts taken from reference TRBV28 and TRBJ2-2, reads DVKVTQSSRYLVKRTGEKVFLECVQDMDHENMFWYRQDPGLGLRLIYFSYDVKMKEKGDIPEGYSVSREKKERFSLILESASTNQTSMYLCASSLPRAGLPKGGGTGELFFGEGSRLTVL.

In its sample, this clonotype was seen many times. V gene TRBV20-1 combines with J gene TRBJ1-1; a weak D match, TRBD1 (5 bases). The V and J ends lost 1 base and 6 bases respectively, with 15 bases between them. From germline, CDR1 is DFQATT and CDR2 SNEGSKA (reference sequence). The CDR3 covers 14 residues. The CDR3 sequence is CSARVQQGLAEAFF. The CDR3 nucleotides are TGCAGTGCTAGAGTCCAGCAGGGACTGGCTGAAGCTTTCTTT.

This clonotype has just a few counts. This CDR3 is CATSEGRGRQYF. In DNA form, the CDR3 reads TGTGCCACCAGTGAGGGCAGGGGCAGGCAGTATTTT. V is TRBV24-1 and J is TRBJ2-3; D possibly corresponds to TRBD1 (6 bases). Germline V CDR1 and CDR2: KGHDR, SFDVKD. Trimming took 4 bases from V and 11 from J, leaving 12 bases between them. The CDR3 is 12 residues long.

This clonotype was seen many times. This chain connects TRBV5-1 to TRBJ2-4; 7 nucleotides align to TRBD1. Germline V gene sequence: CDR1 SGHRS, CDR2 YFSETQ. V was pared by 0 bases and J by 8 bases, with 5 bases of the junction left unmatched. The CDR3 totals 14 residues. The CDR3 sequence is CASSLEGTADIQYF. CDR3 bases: TGCGCCAGCAGCTTGGAAGGGACAGCGGACATTCAGTACTTC.

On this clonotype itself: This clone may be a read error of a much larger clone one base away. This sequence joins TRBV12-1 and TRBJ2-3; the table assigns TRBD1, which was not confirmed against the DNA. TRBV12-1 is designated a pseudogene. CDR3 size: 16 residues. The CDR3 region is CVSSFEPTGATDTQYF. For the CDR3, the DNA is TGTGTCAGCAGCTTTGAGCCGACAGGGGCCACAGATACGCAGTATTTT.

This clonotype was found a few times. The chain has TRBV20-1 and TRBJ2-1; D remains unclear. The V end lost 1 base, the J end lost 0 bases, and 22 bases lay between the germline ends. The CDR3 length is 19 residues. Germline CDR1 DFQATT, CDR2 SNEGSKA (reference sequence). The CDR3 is CSARVPDSPTWSSYNEQFF. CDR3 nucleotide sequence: TGCAGTGCTAGAGTTCCAGACTCCCCAACTTGGAGCTCCTACAATGAGCAGTTCTTC.

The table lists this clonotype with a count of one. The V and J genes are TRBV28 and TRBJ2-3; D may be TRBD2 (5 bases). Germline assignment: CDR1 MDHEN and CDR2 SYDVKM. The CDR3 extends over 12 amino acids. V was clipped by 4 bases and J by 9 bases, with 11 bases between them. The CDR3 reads CASSYSAGTQYF. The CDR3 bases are TGTGCCAGCAGTTATAGCGCTGGGACGCAGTATTTT.

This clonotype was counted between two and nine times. CDR3 bases: TGCAGTGCTAGAGAACAGGGGCAGATGAACGAGCAGTACTTC. It codes for CSAREQGQMNEQYF. The chain combines TRBV20-1 with TRBJ2-7, with 7 bases fitting TRBD1. This CDR3 is built from 14 residues. Germline CDR1 is DFQATT and CDR2 is SNEGSKA (reference sequence). The J segment lost 5 bases and the V segment lost 0 bases, leaving 7 bases of the junction unmatched.

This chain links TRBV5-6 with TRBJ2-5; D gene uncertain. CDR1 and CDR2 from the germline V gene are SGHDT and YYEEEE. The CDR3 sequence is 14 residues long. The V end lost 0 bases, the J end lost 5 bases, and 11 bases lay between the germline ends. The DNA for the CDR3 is TGTGCCAGCAGCTTGGGCTCCTACCTGGAGACCCAGTACTTC. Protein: CASSLGSYLETQYF.

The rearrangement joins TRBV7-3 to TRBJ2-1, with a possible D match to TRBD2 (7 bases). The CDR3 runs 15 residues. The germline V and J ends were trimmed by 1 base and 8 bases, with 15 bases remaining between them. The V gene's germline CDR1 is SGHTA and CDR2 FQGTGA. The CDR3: CASSLRGGASDEQFF. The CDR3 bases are TGTGCCAGCAGCTTAAGGGGGGGGGCCTCCGATGAGCAGTTCTTC.

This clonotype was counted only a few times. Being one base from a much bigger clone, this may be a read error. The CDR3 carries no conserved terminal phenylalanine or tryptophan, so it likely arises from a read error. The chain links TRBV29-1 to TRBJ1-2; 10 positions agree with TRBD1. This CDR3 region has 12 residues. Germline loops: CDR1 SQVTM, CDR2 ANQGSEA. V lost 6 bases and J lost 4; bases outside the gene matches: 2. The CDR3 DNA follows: TGCAGCGTGGACAGGGGGGTCTATGGCTACACCTAC. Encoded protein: CSVDRGVYGYTY.

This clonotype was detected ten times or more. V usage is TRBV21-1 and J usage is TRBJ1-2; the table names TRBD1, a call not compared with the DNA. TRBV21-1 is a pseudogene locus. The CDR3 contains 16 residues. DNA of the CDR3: TGTGCCAGCAGCAAAGGTCCAGGGGGGCCTAACTATGGCTACACCTTC. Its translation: CASSKGPGGPNYGYTF.

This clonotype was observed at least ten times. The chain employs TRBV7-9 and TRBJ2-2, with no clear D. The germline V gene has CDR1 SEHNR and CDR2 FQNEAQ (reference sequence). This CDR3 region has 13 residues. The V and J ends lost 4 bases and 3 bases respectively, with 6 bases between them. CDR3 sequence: CASSSLDTGELFF. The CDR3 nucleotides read TGTGCCAGCAGCTCACTGGACACCGGGGAGCTGTTTTTT.

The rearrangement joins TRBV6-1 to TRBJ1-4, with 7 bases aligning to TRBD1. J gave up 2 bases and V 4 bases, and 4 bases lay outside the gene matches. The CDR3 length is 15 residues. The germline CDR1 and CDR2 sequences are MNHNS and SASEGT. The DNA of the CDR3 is TGTGCCAGCAGTGCGCGACAGGGCACTAATGAAAAACTGTTTTTT. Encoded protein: CASSARQGTNEKLFF.